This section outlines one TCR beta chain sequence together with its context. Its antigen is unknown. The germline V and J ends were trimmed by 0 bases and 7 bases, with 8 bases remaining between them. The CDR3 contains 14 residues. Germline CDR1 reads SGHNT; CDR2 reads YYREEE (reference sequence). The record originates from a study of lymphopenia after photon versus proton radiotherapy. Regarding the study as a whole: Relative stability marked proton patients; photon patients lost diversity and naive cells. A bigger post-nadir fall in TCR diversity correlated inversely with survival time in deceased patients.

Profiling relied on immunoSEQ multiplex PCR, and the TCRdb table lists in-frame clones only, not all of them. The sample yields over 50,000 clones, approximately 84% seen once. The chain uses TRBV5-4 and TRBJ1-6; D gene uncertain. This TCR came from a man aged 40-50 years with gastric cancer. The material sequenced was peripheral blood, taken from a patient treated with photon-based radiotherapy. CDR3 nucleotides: TGTGCCAGCAGCTTGGATCAGAGGAATTCACCCCTCCACTTT. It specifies CASSLDQRNSPLHF.